Detailed here is one T cell receptor (beta chain). Cohorts were assigned according to the clinical history that participants reported. This sample is drawn from a study of blood T cell repertoires in COVID-19. Looking at the study overall: Acute-phase and convalescent COVID-19 samples originated in the United States, Italy and Spain.

The assay was immunoSEQ multiplex PCR, and TCRdb's table has in-frame clones only and misses some. The data hold around 170,000 clones, with 84% observed a single time. V was cut by 3 bases and J by 5 bases, with 13 bases left in between. This CDR3 has 14 residues. Germline V gene sequence: CDR1 MGHRA, CDR2 YSYEKL. The chain has TRBV4-1 and TRBJ1-1; unclear D gene. Sequenced input: PBMCs or T cells enriched from blood (not recorded which). The clonotype comes from a man aged 50 or older who had recovered from COVID-19. The DNA of the CDR3 is TGCGCCAGCAGCCAGAATCCAGGTCGTACTGAAGCTTTCTTT. This translates into CASSQNPGRTEAFF.